This T cell receptor (beta chain) was profiled in a study of cytomegalovirus exposure and HLA in healthy donors. This clone came up once. Primers for the PCR totalled 60 Vbeta and 13 Jbeta. In the study's own analysis: An analysis that came later counted tens of millions of unique TCR beta chains, around 12 million shared. Measured with immunoSEQ multiplex PCR; TCRdb has only the in-frame clones, and not every one. V and J calls plus clone size are reproduced from that table; the DNA served to infer D and trimming. Altogether under 200,000 clones are present, 84% being singletons, with the ten largest covering 2% to 3%. The V gene lost 1 base and the J gene lost 0 bases, with 7 bases spanning the gap. The germline CDR1 and CDR2 sequences are SGHAT and FQNNGV. This CDR3 region has 16 residues.

The sequencing sample was made of PBMCs. The receptor was derived from a woman aged 50 to 65 in good health and CMV-seropositive. This chain uses TRBV11-2 with TRBJ2-6; D ambiguous. The CDR3 DNA is TGTGCCAGCAGCTTAGGACTGAGCTCTGGGGCCAACGTCCTGACTTTC. This encodes CASSLGLSSGANVLTF.